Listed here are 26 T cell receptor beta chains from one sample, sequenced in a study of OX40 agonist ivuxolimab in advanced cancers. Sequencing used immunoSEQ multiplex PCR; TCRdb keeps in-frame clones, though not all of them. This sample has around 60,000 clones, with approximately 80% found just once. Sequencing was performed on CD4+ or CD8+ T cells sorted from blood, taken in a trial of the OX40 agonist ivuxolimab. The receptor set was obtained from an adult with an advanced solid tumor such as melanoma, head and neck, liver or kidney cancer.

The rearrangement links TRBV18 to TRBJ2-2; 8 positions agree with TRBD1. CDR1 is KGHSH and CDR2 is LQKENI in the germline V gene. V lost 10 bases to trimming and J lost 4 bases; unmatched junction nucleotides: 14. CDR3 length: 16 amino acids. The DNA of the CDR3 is TGTGCCAACCCGCCTCAGGGGGCCGCGGGCACCGGGGAGCTGTTTTTT. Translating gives CANPPQGAAGTGELFF.

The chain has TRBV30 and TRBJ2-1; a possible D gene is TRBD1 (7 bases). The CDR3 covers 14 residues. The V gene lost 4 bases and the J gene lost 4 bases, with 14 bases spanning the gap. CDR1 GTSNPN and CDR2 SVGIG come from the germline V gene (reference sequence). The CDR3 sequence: CAWTSPGGYNEQFF. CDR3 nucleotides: TGTGCCTGGACTAGTCCAGGGGGGTACAATGAGCAGTTCTTC.

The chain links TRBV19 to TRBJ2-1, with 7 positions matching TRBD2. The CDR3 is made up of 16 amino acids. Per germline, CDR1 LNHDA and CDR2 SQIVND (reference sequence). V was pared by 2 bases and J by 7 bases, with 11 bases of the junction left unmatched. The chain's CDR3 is CASSITRRGYSNEQFF. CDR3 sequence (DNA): TGTGCCAGTAGTATAACGCGGCGGGGGTACTCGAATGAGCAGTTCTTC.

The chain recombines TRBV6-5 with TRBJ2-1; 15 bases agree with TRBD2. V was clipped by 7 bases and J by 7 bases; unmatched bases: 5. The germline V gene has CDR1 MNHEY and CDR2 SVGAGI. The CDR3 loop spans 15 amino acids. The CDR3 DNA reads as TGTGCCAGCACTCGGACTAGCGGGAGGGTGAATGAGCAGTTCTTC. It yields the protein CASTRTSGRVNEQFF.

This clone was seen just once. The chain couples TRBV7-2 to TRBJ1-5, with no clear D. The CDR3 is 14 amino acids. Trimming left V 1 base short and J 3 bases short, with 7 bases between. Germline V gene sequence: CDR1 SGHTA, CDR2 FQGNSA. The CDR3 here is CASSLVNANQPQHF. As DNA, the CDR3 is TGTGCCAGCAGCTTAGTTAATGCCAATCAGCCCCAGCATTTT. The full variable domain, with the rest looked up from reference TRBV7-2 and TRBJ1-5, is GAGVSQSPSNKVTEKGKDVELRCDPISGHTALYWYRQSLGQGLEFLIYFQGNSAPDKSGLPSDRFSAERTGGSVSTLTIQRTQQEDSAVYLCASSLVNANQPQHFGDGTRLSIL.

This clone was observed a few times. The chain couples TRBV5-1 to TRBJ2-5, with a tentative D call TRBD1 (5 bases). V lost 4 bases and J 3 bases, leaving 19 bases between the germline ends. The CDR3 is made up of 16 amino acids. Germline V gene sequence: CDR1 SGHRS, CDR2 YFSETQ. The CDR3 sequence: CASSGWVGQAEETQYF. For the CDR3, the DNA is TGCGCCAGCAGCGGGTGGGTGGGGCAGGCCGAAGAGACCCAGTACTTC. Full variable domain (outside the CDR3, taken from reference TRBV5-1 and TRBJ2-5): KAGVTQTPRYLIKTRGQQVTLSCSPISGHRSVSWYQQTPGQGLQFLFEYFSETQRNKGNFPGRFSGRQFSNSRSEMNVSTLELGDSALYLCASSGWVGQAEETQYFGPGTRLLVL.

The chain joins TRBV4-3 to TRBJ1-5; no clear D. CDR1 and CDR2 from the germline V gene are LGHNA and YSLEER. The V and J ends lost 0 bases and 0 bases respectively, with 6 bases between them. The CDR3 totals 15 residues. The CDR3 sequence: CASSQDPFSNQPQHF. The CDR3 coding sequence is TGCGCCAGCAGCCAAGATCCGTTTAGCAATCAGCCCCAGCATTTT.

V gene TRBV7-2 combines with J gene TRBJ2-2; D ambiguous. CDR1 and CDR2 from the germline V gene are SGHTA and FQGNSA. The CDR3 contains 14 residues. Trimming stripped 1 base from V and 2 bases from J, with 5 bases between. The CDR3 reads CASSLGFNTGELFF. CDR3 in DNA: TGTGCCAGCAGCTTAGGGTTTAACACCGGGGAGCTGTTTTTT.

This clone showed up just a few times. The chain's CDR3 is CASSLPRERGQAKNIQYF. In DNA form, the CDR3 reads TGCGCCAGCAGCTTGCCGAGAGAGAGGGGGCAGGCCAAAAACATTCAGTACTTC. This chain joins TRBV5-1 and TRBJ2-4; 7 bases fit TRBD1. The CDR3 consists of 18 residues. Germline assignment: CDR1 SGHRS and CDR2 YFSETQ. With V trimmed by 1 base and J by 1 base, 11 bases remained unmatched.

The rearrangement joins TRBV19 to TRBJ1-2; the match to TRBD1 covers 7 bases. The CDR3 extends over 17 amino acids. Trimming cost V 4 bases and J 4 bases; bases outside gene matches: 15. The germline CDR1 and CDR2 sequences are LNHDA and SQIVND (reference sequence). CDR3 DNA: TGTGCCAGTAGTACCACCCGTTGGAGGGGGCGTACCTATGGCTACACCTTC. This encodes CASSTTRWRGRTYGYTF.

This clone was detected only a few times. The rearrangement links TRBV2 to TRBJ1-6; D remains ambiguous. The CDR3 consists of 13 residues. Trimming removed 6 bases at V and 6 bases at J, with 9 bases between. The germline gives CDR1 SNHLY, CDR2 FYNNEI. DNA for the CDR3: TGTGCCAGCAGCGCAGAGTTTAATTCACCCCTCCACTTT. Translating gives CASSAEFNSPLHF.

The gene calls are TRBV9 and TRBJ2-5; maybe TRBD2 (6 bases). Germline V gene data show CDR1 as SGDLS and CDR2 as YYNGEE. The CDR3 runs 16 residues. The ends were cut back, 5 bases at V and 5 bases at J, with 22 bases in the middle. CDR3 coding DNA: TGTGCCAGCAGTCCCGGTCGGCCTAGCGCTGGGGAGACCCAGTACTTC. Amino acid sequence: CASSPGRPSAGETQYF.

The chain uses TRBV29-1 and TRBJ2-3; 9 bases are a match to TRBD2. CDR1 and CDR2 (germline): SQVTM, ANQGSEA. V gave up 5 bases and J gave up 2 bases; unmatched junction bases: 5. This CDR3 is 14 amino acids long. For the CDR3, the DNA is TGCAGCGTTTTGACTAGCGGATTCACAGATACGCAGTATTTT. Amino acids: CSVLTSGFTDTQYF.

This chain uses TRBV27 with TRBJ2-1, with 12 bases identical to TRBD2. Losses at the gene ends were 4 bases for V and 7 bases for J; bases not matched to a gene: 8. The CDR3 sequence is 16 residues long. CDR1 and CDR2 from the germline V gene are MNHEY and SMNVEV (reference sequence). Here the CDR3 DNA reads TGTGCCAGCAGTTCATCGCGGACTAGCGGGGATAATGAGCAGTTCTTC. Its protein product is CASSSSRTSGDNEQFF.

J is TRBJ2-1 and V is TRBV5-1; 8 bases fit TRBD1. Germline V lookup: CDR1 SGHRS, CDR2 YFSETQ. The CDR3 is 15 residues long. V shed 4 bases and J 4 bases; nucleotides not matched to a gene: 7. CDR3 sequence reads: CASSQGQGIYNEQFF. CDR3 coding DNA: TGCGCCAGCAGCCAAGGACAGGGAATATACAATGAGCAGTTCTTC.

This CDR3 reads CASSPTNNQPQHF. The CDR3 DNA follows: TGTGCCAGCTCACCAACAAACAATCAGCCCCAGCATTTT. This chain connects TRBV18 to TRBJ1-5; D is uncertain. The CDR3 is 13 amino acids. With 2 bases removed from V and 3 bases from J, the gap between germline ends came to 5 bases. Germline CDR1 and CDR2: KGHSH and LQKENI.

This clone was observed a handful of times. The CDR3 spells CASSITGAKAPLHF. CDR3 sequence (DNA): TGCGCCAGCAGCATAACAGGGGCGAAAGCACCCCTCCACTTT. This chain links TRBV5-1 with TRBJ1-6; TRBD1 aligns across 7 bases. The CDR3 is 14 residues long. Per germline, CDR1 SGHRS and CDR2 YFSETQ. J lost 11 bases, V lost 4 bases, and 9 bases had no gene match.

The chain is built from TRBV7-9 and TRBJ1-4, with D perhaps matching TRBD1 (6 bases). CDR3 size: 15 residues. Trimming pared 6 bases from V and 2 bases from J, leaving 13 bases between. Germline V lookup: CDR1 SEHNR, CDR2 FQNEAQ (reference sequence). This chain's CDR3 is CASRSYRATNEKLFF. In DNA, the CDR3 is TGTGCCAGCAGATCCTACAGGGCGACTAATGAAAAACTGTTTTTT.

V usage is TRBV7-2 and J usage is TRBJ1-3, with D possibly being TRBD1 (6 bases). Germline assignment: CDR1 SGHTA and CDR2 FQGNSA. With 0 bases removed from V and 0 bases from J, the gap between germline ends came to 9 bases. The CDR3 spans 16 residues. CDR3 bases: TGTGCCAGCAGCTTAGCGGGGGGCGGCTCTGGAAACACCATATATTTT. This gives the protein CASSLAGGGSGNTIYF.

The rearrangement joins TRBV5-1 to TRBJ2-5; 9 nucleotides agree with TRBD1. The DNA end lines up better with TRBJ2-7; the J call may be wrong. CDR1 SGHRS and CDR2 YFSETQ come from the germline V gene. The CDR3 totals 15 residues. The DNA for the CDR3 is TGCGCCAGCAGCTCAACAGGGGGCCGATCCTACGAGCAGTACTTC. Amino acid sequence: CASSSTGGRSYEQYF.

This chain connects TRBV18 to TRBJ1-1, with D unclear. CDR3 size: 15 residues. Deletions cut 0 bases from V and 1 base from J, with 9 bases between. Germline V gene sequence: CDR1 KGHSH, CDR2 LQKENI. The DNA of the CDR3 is TGTGCCAGCTCACCACCGAAGGGTCCGAACACTGAAGCTTTCTTT. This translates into CASSPPKGPNTEAFF.

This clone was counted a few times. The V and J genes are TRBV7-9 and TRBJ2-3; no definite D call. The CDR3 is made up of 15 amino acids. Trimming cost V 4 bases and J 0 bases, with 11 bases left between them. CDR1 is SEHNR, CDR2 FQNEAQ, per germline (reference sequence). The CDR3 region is CASSSLGSSTDTQYF. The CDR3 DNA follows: TGTGCCAGCAGCTCCTTGGGGTCTAGCACAGATACGCAGTATTTT.

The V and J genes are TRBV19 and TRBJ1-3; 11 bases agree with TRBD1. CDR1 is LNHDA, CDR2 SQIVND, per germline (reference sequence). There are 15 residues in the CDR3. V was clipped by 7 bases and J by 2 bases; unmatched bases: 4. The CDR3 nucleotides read TGTGCCAGTAAAATGGGACAGGGGGCTGGAAACACCATATATTTT. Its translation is CASKMGQGAGNTIYF.

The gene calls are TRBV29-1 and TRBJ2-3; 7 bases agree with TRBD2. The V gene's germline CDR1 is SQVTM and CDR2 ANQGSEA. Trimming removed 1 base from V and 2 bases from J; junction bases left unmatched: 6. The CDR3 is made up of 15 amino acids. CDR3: CSVEGASGITDTQYF. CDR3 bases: TGCAGCGTTGAAGGGGCTAGCGGAATCACAGATACGCAGTATTTT.

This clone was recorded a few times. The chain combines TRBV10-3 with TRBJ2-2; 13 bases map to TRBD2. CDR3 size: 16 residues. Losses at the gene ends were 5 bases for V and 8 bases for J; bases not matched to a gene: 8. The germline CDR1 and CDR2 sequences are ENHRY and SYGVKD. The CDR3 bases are TGTGCCATCAGTCCCTCCGGACTAGCGGGAGTGGGGGAGCTGTTTTTT. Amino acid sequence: CAISPSGLAGVGELFF.

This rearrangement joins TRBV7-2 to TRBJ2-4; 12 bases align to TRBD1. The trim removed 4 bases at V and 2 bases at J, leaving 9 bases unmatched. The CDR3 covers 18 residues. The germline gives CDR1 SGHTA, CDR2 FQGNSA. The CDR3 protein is CASSYGTGGAVSKNIQYF. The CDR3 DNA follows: TGTGCCAGCAGCTACGGGACAGGGGGCGCGGTGTCCAAAAACATTCAGTACTTC.